This T cell receptor beta chain was identified during a study of CD8+ T cells in alopecia areata. For the study at large: Those treated were given oral tofacitinib at 5 to 10 mg twice daily. Tofacitinib dosing lasted 6 to 18 months, which was then followed by 6 months off drug.

In each case, RNA was isolated and then reverse transcribed into cDNA as the sequencing template. The data were produced by immunoSEQ multiplex PCR, yet TCRdb's version contains in-frame clones alone and is incomplete. The profile shows 140,000 to 150,000 clones, roughly three fifths of them singletons. The count of this clone is one. The TCR comes from a human donor with alopecia areata. The specimen was CD4+ T cells sorted from blood, collected at week 0.

CDR3 loop: CSVASSLNQPQHF. The CDR3 region has the DNA TGCAGCGTTGCCAGCAGCCTTAATCAGCCCCAGCATTTT. The genes are TRBV29-1 and TRBJ1-5, with D unclear. Trimming took 4 bases from V and 4 from J, leaving 11 bases between them. The germline CDR1 and CDR2 sequences are SQVTM and ANQGSEA. This CDR3 region has 13 residues.